The entry below gives a single T cell receptor beta chain sequence along with its context. This table comes from immunoSEQ multiplex PCR, and its TCRdb copy is limited to in-frame clones, with some not included. The table shows about 690,000 clones, with 80% to 95% occurring only once. The source of the sample is a study of shared clonotypes between healthy human individuals. Per germline, CDR1 MNHEY and CDR2 SMNVEV (reference sequence). V lost 5 bases and J 8 bases, leaving 6 bases between the germline ends. The CDR3 runs 10 residues. The TCR comes from a young man in good health. Some clones in this sample may be carry-over from other donors' samples. This chain joins TRBV27 and TRBJ1-2; no clear D. Sequenced material: memory CD8+ T cells from PBMCs. Stated subset: CD45RO+ cells pooled with CCR7-negative TemRA cells. The CDR3 here is CASSPNGYTF. CDR3 nucleotides: TGTGCCAGCAGTCCGAACGGCTACACCTTC.